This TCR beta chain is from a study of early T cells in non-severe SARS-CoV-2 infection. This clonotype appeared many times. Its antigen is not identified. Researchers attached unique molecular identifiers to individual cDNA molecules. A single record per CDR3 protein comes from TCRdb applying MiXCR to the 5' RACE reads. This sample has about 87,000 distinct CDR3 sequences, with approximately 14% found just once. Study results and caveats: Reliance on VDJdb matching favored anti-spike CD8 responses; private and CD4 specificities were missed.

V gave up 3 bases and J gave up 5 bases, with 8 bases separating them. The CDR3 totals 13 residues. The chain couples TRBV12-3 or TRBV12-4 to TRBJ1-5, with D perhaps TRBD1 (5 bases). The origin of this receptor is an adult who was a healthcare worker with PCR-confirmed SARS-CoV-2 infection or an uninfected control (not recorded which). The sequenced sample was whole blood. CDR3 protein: CASSLGGYQPQHF. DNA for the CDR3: TGTGCCAGCAGTTTGGGGGGGTATCAGCCCCAGCATTTT.